The 26 T cell receptor beta chains presented below share a single source sample, sequenced in a study of T-cell reconstitution after alpha-beta-depleted transplantation in children. Preparing the TCRbeta library involved the use of unique molecular identifiers. TCRdb independently ran MiXCR on the PCR reads; one entry per CDR3 protein. This table has about 580,000 distinct CDR3 sequences, around 23% appearing once. Specimen: PBMCs, mostly from graft donor cells, collected 360 days after TCRalphabeta/CD19-depleted stem cell transplant. The receptors were gathered from a boy under three years old who had a stem cell transplant for acute myeloid leukemia, so the T cells may come from the graft donor.

The chain links TRBV11-2 to TRBJ2-3; 9 nucleotides match TRBD1. The CDR3 consists of 17 residues. J gave up 2 bases and V 7 bases, and 13 bases lay outside the gene matches. Germline values: CDR1 SGHAT, CDR2 FQNNGV. The CDR3 protein is CASTLSGTGFLTDTQYF. CDR3 in DNA: TGTGCCAGCACCCTTTCCGGGACAGGGTTCCTCACAGATACGCAGTATTTT.

This clonotype was seen repeatedly, ten times or more. CDR3 sequence: CSASLAGPVAYEQYF. CDR3 nucleotide sequence: TGCAGTGCTAGTTTAGCGGGCCCGGTAGCCTACGAGCAGTACTTC. This chain links TRBV20-1 with TRBJ2-7; 7 bases are a match to TRBD2. The CDR3 runs 15 residues. Germline-derived CDR1 and CDR2 are DFQATT and SNEGSKA (reference sequence). Trimming at V came to 3 bases and at J to 2 bases, leaving 10 bases not matched to a gene.

This clonotype was picked up many times. The J gene is TRBJ1-6, the V gene TRBV28, with D perhaps matching TRBD1 (5 bases). Trimming left V 7 bases short and J 0 bases short, with 16 bases between. CDR1 is MDHEN, CDR2 SYDVKM, per germline. The CDR3 extends over 17 amino acids. CDR3 DNA: TGTGCCAGCACCCTCGGGACTCTCAGCTCCTATAATTCACCCCTCCACTTT. Protein product: CASTLGTLSSYNSPLHF.

The chain employs TRBV20-1 and TRBJ1-5; 7 bases agree with TRBD1. V shed 0 bases and J 5 bases; nucleotides not matched to a gene: 13. Germline V gene data show CDR1 as DFQATT and CDR2 as SNEGSKA (reference sequence). CDR3 length equals 17 residues. CDR3 amino acids: CSARDIDRALRDQPQHF. The CDR3 bases are TGCAGTGCTAGAGATATTGACAGGGCGCTACGGGATCAGCCCCAGCATTTT.

This clonotype was found many times. V and J are TRBV20-1 and TRBJ2-7; TRBD2 matches at 7 bases. Trimming at V came to 5 bases and at J to 3 bases, leaving 4 bases not matched to a gene. This CDR3 has 12 residues. Germline V CDR1 and CDR2: DFQATT, SNEGSKA (reference sequence). CDR3 nucleotide sequence: TGCAGTGCTTTAAGCGGGGACTACGAGCAGTACGTC. It encodes CSALSGDYEQYV.

There are many counts of this clonotype. This sequence joins TRBV12-3 or TRBV12-4 and TRBJ2-2; D is undetermined. CDR3 length: 14 amino acids. Trimming removed 6 bases from V and 0 bases from J, with 8 bases in between. CDR3 amino acids: CASRVQANTGELFF. The CDR3 DNA sequence: TGTGCCAGCAGGGTACAAGCGAACACCGGGGAGCTGTTTTTT.

This clonotype was counted a single time. The chain combines TRBV5-1 with TRBJ2-3; no clear D. This CDR3 is built from 15 residues. V was clipped by 0 bases and J by 2 bases, with 10 bases between them. Germline V lookup: CDR1 SGHRS, CDR2 YFSETQ. The CDR3 DNA reads TGCGCCAGCAGCTTGGGCGGCCCTTACACAGATACGCAGTATTTT. Residues: CASSLGGPYTDTQYF.

This clonotype showed up just once. The J gene is TRBJ1-4, the V gene TRBV3-1; tentative D call: TRBD1 (6 bases). Trimming took 4 bases from V and 7 from J, leaving 19 bases between them. The germline CDR1 and CDR2 sequences are LGHDT and YNNKEL (reference sequence). The CDR3 has 16 amino acids. Here the CDR3 reads CASSRDPQGPSEKLFF. For the CDR3, the DNA is TGTGCCAGCAGCCGGGATCCACAGGGTCCCAGTGAAAAACTGTTTTTT. Complete variable domain (other parts from reference TRBV3-1 and TRBJ1-4): DTAVSQTPKYLVTQMGNDKSIKCEQNLGHDTMYWYKQDSKKFLKIMFSYNNKELIINETVPNRFSPKSPDKAHLNLHINSLELGDSAVYFCASSRDPQGPSEKLFFGSGTQLSVL.

This clonotype was counted between two and nine times. The chain uses TRBV29-1 and TRBJ2-5; 8 bases are a match to TRBD2. The CDR3 sequence is 13 residues long. Per the germline V gene, CDR1 is SQVTM and CDR2 is ANQGSEA. The ends lost 5 bases at V and 5 bases at J; junction bases unmatched: 7. The CDR3 region has the DNA TGCAGCGTTCCGGGACTAGTGCGGGAGACCCAGTACTTC. It is translated as CSVPGLVRETQYF.

The J gene is TRBJ2-7, the V gene TRBV5-1; tentative D call: TRBD1 (6 bases). The CDR3 is 14 amino acids. Germline CDR1 reads SGHRS; CDR2 reads YFSETQ. V shed 3 bases and J shed 0 bases, with 10 bases lying between them. CDR3 bases: TGCGCCAGCAGCTCGGGACAACTCTCCTACGAGCAGTACTTC. Its protein is CASSSGQLSYEQYF.

J is TRBJ2-1 and V is TRBV9; D might be TRBD2 (6 bases). Germline CDR1 is SGDLS and CDR2 is YYNGEE. The V end was cut by 0 bases, the J end by 4 bases, with 11 bases between. The CDR3 loop spans 15 amino acids. DNA of the CDR3: TGTGCCAGCAGCGTAGATGCGGGGAGGTACAATGAGCAGTTCTTC. This encodes CASSVDAGRYNEQFF.

The chain combines TRBV10-3 with TRBJ1-3; possibly TRBD1 for D (5 bases). The CDR3 sequence is 14 residues long. The germline V and J ends were trimmed by 10 bases and 0 bases, with 13 bases remaining between them. The V gene's germline CDR1 is ENHRY and CDR2 SYGVKD. CDR3 nucleotide sequence: TGTGCCAACTCCAGGGACCTCTCTGGAAACACCATATATTTT. It is translated as CANSRDLSGNTIYF.

The chain is built from TRBV13 and TRBJ2-6; 7 bases fit TRBD2. Trimming cost V 5 bases and J 2 bases; bases outside gene matches: 6. Looked up from germline, CDR1 is PRHDT and CDR2 is FYEKMQ (reference sequence). This CDR3 is built from 16 residues. Written as DNA, the CDR3 is TGTGCCAGCAGCCTCGGTCGGGGGGCTGGGGCCAACGTCCTGACTTTC. This sequence encodes CASSLGRGAGANVLTF.

The CDR3 DNA follows: TGTGCCAGCAGCCCCGGACTGAATTCGCAAGAGACCCAGTACTTC. This encodes CASSPGLNSQETQYF. The chain combines TRBV3-1 with TRBJ2-5; maybe TRBD2 (5 bases). V lost 4 bases and J lost 2, with 14 bases in between. The length of the CDR3 is 15 residues. Per germline, CDR1 LGHDT and CDR2 YNNKEL (reference sequence).

The sample holds a few counts of this clonotype. The rearrangement uses TRBV5-1 and TRBJ1-1; D uncertain. There are 15 residues in the CDR3. V was clipped by 3 bases and J by 1 base, with 13 bases between them. Germline assignment: CDR1 SGHRS and CDR2 YFSETQ. In nucleotides, the CDR3 is TGCGCCAGCAGCTCTCTCGGGTTCCAGAACACTGAAGCTTTCTTT. Translated, it gives CASSSLGFQNTEAFF.

Only a few counts were recorded for this clonotype. The gene calls are TRBV20-1 and TRBJ1-1; 8 nucleotides agree with TRBD1. The trim removed 3 bases at V and 2 bases at J, leaving 5 bases unmatched. Germline CDR1 and CDR2: DFQATT and SNEGSKA (reference sequence). The CDR3 runs 14 residues. CDR3 residues: CSARWDRTNTEAFF. The CDR3 region has the DNA TGCAGTGCTAGGTGGGACAGGACCAACACTGAAGCTTTCTTT.

The gene calls are TRBV9 and TRBJ2-3, with a tentative D call TRBD2 (5 bases). Per germline, CDR1 SGDLS and CDR2 YYNGEE. Trimming took off 0 bases at V and 2 bases at J, with 16 bases between the two ends. The CDR3 sequence is 17 residues long. Here the CDR3 reads CASSVGPGGPFTDTQYF. In DNA, the CDR3 is TGTGCCAGCAGCGTAGGTCCAGGAGGACCTTTCACAGATACGCAGTATTTT.

This clonotype was seen more than once but under ten times. The DNA for the CDR3 is TGCAGTGCTAGAGATCCCACCAGGGAATTCTTGGACTATGGCTACACCTTC. It codes for CSARDPTREFLDYGYTF. This sequence joins TRBV20-1 and TRBJ1-2; D might be TRBD1 (5 bases). The CDR3 is made up of 17 amino acids. CDR1 is DFQATT and CDR2 is SNEGSKA in the germline V gene (reference sequence). Trimming cost V 0 bases and J 3 bases, with 20 bases left between them.

The table lists this clonotype with a few counts. The chain employs TRBV28 and TRBJ2-5, with 9 nucleotides matching TRBD1. The ends lost 5 bases at V and 3 bases at J; junction bases unmatched: 7. This CDR3 has 15 amino acids. CDR1 is MDHEN and CDR2 is SYDVKM in the germline V gene. The CDR3: CASSDGGTGKETQYF. CDR3 in DNA: TGTGCCAGCAGTGACGGAGGGACAGGGAAAGAGACCCAGTACTTC.

The rearrangement links TRBV20-1 to TRBJ2-1; possible D gene TRBD2, 7 bases. V dropped 3 bases and J dropped 4 bases, with 16 bases sitting between them. The CDR3 is 15 residues long. Germline CDR1 reads DFQATT; CDR2 reads SNEGSKA (reference sequence). CDR3 sequence (DNA): TGCAGTGCTAGGGGATGGCGGGGGCCTTACAATGAGCAGTTCTTC. This gives the protein CSARGWRGPYNEQFF.

At least ten counts were recorded for this clonotype. The genes are TRBV6-5 and TRBJ2-3, with TRBD1 as a possible D gene (6 bases). Trimming left V 6 bases short and J 1 base short, with 11 bases between. The CDR3 is 14 residues long. Germline CDR1 MNHEY, CDR2 SVGAGI. DNA of the CDR3: TGTGCCAGCAGGCGCAGGGGTGGCACAGATACGCAGTATTTT. It translates to CASRRRGGTDTQYF.

This clonotype was picked up a small number of times. The V gene is TRBV20-1, the J gene TRBJ2-1; 8 nucleotides align to TRBD2. The germline CDR1 and CDR2 sequences are DFQATT and SNEGSKA (reference sequence). V gave up 0 bases and J gave up 0 bases; unmatched junction bases: 7. CDR3 length: 17 residues. The chain's CDR3 is CSARDQSGGSSYNEQFF. In DNA, the CDR3 is TGCAGTGCTAGAGATCAAAGCGGGGGAAGCTCCTACAATGAGCAGTTCTTC.

This chain uses TRBV20-1 with TRBJ1-1; no reliable D call. CDR1 is DFQATT and CDR2 is SNEGSKA in the germline V gene (reference sequence). Trimming took 3 bases from V and 2 from J, leaving 13 bases between them. The CDR3 is 14 amino acids. The CDR3: CSARIGEINTEAFF. As DNA, the CDR3 is TGCAGTGCTAGGATCGGGGAAATTAACACTGAAGCTTTCTTT.

The chain uses TRBV29-1 and TRBJ2-1, with 15 bases fitting TRBD2. Germline values: CDR1 SQVTM, CDR2 ANQGSEA. J gave up 8 bases and V 7 bases, and 15 bases lay outside the gene matches. This CDR3 comprises 17 residues. The CDR3 spells CSAAGTSGGLRWDEQFF. The CDR3 DNA sequence: TGCAGCGCTGCCGGGACTAGCGGGGGGTTACGTTGGGATGAGCAGTTCTTC.

V usage is TRBV10-1 and J usage is TRBJ1-2, with D uncertain. This CDR3 region has 16 residues. V was trimmed by 5 bases and J by 0 bases, leaving 16 bases between them. Germline V gene sequence: CDR1 WNHNN, CDR2 SYGVQD (reference sequence). The CDR3 nucleotides read TGCGCCAGCAGTTCCTCGCCATCTGGGGCTAACTATGGCTACACCTTC. It is translated as CASSSSPSGANYGYTF.

This clonotype appeared a few times. This chain links TRBV28 with TRBJ2-5; D is unresolved. The CDR3 contains 14 residues. CDR1 and CDR2 from the germline V gene are MDHEN and SYDVKM. The V and J ends lost 5 bases and 3 bases respectively, with 13 bases between them. This CDR3 is CASSTGEIEETQYF. The CDR3 region has the DNA TGTGCCAGCAGTACCGGTGAAATCGAAGAGACCCAGTACTTC.